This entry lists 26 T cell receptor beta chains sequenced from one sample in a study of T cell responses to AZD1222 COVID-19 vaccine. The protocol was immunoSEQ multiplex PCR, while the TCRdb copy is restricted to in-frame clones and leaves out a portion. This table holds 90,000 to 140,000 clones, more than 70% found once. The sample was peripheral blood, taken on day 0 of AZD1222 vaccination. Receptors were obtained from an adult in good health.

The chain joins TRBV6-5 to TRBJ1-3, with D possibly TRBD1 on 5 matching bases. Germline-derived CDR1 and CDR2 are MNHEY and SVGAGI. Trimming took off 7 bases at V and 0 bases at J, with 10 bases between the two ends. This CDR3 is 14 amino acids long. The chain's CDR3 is CASIGTGSGNTIYF. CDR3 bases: TGTGCCAGCATAGGGACGGGCTCTGGAAACACCATATATTTT.

The CDR3 bases are TGTGCCAGCTCACCACCGATACAGGGGAGGACAGATACGCAGTATTTT. Translating it yields CASSPPIQGRTDTQYF. This chain connects TRBV18 to TRBJ2-3; TRBD1 is a possible D gene (7 bases). This CDR3 has 16 residues. Germline CDR1 reads KGHSH; CDR2 reads LQKENI. V shed 0 bases and J shed 3 bases, with 13 bases lying between them. Full variable domain (missing parts from reference TRBV18 and TRBJ2-3): NAGVMQNPRHLVRRRGQEARLRCSPMKGHSHVYWYRQLPEEGLKFMVYLQKENIIDESGMPKERFSAEFPKEGPSILRIQQVVRGDSAAYFCASSPPIQGRTDTQYFGPGTRLTVL.

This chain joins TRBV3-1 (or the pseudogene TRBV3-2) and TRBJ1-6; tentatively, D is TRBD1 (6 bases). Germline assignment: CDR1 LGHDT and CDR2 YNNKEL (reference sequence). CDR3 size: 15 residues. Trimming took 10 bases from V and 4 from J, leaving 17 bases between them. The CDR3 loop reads CATAGGLGYNSPLHF. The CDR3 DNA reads TGTGCCACCGCTGGGGGGCTAGGGTATAATTCACCCCTCCACTTT.

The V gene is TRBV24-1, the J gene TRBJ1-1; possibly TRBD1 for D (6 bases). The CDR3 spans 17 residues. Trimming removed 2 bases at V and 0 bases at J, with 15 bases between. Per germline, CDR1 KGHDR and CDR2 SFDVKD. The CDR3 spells CATSDSRGTGMNTEAFF. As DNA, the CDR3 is TGTGCCACCAGTGATTCCAGGGGCACAGGGATGAACACTGAAGCTTTCTTT.

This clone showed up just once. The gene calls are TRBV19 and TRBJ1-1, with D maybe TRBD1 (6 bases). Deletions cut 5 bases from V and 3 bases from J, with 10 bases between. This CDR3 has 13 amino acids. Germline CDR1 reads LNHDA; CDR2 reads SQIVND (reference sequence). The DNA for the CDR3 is TGTGCCAGTAGTTCCCAGGGGCACACTGAAGCTTTCTTT. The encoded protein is CASSSQGHTEAFF.

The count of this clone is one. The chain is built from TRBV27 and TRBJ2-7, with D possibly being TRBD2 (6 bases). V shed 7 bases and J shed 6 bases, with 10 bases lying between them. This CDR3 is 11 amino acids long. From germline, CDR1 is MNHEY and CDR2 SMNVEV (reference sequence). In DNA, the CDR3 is TGTGCCAGCAAGGTGGGGGGCGAGCAGTACTTC. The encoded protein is CASKVGGEQYF.

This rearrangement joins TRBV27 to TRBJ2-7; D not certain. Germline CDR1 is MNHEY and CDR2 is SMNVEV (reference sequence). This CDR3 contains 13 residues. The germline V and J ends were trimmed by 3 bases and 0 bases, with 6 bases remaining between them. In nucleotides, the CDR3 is TGTGCCAGCAGTTTGACACCCTCCTACGAGCAGTACTTC. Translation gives CASSLTPSYEQYF.

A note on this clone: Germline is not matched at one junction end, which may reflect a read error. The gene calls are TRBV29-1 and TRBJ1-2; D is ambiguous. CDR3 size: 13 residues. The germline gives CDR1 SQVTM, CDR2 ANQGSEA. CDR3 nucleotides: TGCAGCGTTAAAGACCCCGAGGTCTATGGCTACACCTTC. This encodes CSVKDPEVYGYTF.

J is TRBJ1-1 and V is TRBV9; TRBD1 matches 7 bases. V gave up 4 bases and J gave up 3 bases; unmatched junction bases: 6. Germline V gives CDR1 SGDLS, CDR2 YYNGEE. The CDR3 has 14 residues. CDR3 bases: TGTGCCAGCAGCATACTAGGGACAGACACTGAAGCTTTCTTT. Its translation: CASSILGTDTEAFF.

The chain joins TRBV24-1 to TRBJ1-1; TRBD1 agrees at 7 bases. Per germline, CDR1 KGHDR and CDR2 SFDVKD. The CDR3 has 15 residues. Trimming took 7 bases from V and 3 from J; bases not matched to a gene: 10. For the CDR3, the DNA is TGTGCCACCAGGGGGGACAGTGGAGAGTACACTGAAGCTTTCTTT. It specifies CATRGDSGEYTEAFF.

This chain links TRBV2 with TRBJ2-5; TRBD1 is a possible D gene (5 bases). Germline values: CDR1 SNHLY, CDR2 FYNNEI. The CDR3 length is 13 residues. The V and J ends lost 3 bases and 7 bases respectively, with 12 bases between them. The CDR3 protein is CASSEGPKGTQYF. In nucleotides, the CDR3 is TGTGCCAGCAGTGAGGGGCCTAAGGGGACCCAGTACTTC.

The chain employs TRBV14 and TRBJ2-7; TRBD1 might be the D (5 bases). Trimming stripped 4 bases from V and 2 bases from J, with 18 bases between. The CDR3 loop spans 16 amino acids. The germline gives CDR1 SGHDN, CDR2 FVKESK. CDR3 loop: CASSLPGLVPPYEQYF. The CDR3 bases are TGTGCCAGCAGCCTTCCAGGGTTGGTCCCTCCCTACGAGCAGTACTTC.

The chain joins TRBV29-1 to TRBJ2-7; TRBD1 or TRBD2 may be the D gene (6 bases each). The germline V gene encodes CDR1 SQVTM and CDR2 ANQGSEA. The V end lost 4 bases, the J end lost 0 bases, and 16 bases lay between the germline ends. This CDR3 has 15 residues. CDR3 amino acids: CSVGEGGRASYEQYF. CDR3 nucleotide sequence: TGCAGCGTTGGAGAGGGGGGCAGGGCCTCCTACGAGCAGTACTTC.

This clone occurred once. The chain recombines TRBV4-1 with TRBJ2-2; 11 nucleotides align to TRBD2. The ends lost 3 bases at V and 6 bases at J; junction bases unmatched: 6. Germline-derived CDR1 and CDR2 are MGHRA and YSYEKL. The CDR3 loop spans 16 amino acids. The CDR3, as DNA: TGCGCCAGCAGCCAGCTCGGACTAGCGGGTCCCGGGGAGCTGTTTTTT. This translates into CASSQLGLAGPGELFF.

This CDR3 reads CAWSGGSASIIYF. The CDR3, as DNA: TGTGCCTGGAGTGGGGGCTCCGCATCCATCATATATTTT. The chain couples TRBV30 to TRBJ1-3; D might be TRBD1 (5 bases). This CDR3 is built from 13 residues. V lost 1 base and J lost 12, with 16 bases in between. The germline gives CDR1 GTSNPN, CDR2 SVGIG (reference sequence).

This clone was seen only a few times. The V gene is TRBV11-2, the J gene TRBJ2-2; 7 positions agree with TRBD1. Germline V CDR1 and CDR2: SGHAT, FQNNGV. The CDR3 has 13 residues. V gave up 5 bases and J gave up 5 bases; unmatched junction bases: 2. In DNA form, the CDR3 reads TGTGCCAGCAGCCCACAGGGGACCGGGGAGCTGTTTTTT. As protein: CASSPQGTGELFF.

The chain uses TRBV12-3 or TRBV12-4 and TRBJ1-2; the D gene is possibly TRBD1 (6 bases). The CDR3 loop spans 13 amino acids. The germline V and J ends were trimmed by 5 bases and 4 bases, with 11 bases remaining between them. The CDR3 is CASSPRQAYGYTF. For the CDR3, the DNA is TGTGCCAGCAGTCCCCGACAGGCCTATGGCTACACCTTC.

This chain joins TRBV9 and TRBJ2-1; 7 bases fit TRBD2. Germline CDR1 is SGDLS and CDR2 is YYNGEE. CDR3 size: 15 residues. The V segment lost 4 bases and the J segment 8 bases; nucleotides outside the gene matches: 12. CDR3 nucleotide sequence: TGTGCCAGCAGCCTGCGGACTAGTGGCGCGGATGAGCAGTTCTTC. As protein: CASSLRTSGADEQFF.

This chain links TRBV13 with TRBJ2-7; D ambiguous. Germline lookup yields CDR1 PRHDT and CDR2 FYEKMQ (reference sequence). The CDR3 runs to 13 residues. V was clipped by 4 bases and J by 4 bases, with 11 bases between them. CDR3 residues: CASSWHPGYEQYF. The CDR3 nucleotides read TGTGCCAGCAGCTGGCACCCGGGTTACGAGCAGTACTTC.

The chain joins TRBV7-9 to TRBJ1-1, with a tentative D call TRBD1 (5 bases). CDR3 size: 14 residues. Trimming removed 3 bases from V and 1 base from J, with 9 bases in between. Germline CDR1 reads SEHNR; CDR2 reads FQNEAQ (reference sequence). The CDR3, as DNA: TGTGCCAGCAGCTTTGACAGATCGAACACTGAAGCTTTCTTT. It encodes CASSFDRSNTEAFF. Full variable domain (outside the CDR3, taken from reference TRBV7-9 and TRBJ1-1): DTGVSQNPRHKITKRGQNVTFRCDPISEHNRLYWYRQTLGQGPEFLTYFQNEAQLEKSRLLSDRFSAERPKGSFSTLEIQRTEQGDSAMYLCASSFDRSNTEAFFGQGTRLTVV.

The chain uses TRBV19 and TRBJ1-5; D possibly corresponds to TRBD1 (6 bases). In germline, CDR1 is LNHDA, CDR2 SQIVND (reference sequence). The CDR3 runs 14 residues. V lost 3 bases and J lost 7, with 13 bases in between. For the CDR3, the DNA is TGTGCCAGTAGTATTTTGGGGGCAGAGCAGCCCCAGCATTTT. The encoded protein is CASSILGAEQPQHF.

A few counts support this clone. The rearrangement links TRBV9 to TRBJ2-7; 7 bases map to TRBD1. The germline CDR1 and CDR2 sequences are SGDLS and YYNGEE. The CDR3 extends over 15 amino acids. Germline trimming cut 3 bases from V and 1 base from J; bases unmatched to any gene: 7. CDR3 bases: TGTGCCAGCAGCGCCCAAACAGGGGTTTCCTACGAGCAGTACTTC. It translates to CASSAQTGVSYEQYF. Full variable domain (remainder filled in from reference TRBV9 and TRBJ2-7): DSGVTQTPKHLITATGQRVTLRCSPRSGDLSVYWYQQSLDQGLQFLIQYYNGEERAKGNILERFSAQQFPDLHSELNLSSLELGDSALYFCASSAQTGVSYEQYFGPGTRLTVT.

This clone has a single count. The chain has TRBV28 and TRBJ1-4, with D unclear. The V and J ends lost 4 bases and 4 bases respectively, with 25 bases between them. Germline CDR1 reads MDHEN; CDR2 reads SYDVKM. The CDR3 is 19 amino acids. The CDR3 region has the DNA TGTGCCAGCAGTTGGGGAGCCCGGGGAAAAGTAGGGCTTAATGAAAAACTGTTTTTT. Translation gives CASSWGARGKVGLNEKLFF. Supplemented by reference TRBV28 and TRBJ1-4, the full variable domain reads DVKVTQSSRYLVKRTGEKVFLECVQDMDHENMFWYRQDPGLGLRLIYFSYDVKMKEKGDIPEGYSVSREKKERFSLILESASTNQTSMYLCASSWGARGKVGLNEKLFFGSGTQLSVL.

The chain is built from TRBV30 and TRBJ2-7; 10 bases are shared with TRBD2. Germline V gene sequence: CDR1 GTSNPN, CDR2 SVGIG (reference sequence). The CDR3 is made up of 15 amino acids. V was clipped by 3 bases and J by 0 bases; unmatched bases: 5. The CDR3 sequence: CAWRPLAGVSYEQYF. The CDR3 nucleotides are TGTGCCTGGAGGCCCCTAGCGGGAGTCTCCTACGAGCAGTACTTC.

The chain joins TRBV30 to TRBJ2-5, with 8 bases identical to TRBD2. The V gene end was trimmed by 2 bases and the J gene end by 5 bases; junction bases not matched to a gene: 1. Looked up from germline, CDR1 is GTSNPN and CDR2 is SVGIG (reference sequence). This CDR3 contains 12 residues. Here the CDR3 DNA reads TGTGCCTGGAGTAGCGGGAGCGAGACCCAGTACTTC. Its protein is CAWSSGSETQYF.

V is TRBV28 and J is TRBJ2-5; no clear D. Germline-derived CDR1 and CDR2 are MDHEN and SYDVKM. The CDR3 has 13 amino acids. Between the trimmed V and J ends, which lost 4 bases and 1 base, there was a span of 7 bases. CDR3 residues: CASSYELQETQYF. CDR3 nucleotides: TGTGCCAGCAGTTACGAACTCCAAGAGACCCAGTACTTC. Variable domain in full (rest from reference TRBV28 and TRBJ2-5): DVKVTQSSRYLVKRTGEKVFLECVQDMDHENMFWYRQDPGLGLRLIYFSYDVKMKEKGDIPEGYSVSREKKERFSLILESASTNQTSMYLCASSYELQETQYFGPGTRLLVL.